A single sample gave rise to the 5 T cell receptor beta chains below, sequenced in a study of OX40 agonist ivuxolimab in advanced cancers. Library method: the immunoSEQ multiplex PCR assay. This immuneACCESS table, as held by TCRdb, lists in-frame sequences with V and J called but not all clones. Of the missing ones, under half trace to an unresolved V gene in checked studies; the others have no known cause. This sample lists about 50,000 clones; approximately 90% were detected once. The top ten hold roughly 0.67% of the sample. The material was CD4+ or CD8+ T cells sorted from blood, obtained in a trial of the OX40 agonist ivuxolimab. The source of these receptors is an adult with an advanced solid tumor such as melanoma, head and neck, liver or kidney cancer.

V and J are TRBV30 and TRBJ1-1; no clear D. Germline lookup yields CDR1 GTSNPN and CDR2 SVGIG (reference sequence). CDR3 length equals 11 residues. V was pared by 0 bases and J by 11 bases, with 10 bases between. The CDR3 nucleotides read TGTGCCTGGAGTGTACAAAGATTTGCTTTCTTT. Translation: CAWSVQRFAFF.

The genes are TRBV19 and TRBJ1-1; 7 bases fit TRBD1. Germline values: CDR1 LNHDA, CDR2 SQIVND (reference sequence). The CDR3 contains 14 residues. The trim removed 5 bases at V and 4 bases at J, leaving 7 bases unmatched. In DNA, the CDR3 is TGTGCCAGTAGTTTGACAGGGATGGGCACTGAAGCTTTCTTT. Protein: CASSLTGMGTEAFF. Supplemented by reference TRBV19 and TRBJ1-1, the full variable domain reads DGGITQSPKYLFRKEGQNVTLSCEQNLNHDAMYWYRQDPGQGLRLIYYSQIVNDFQKGDIAEGYSVSREKKESFPLTVTSAQKNPTAFYLCASSLTGMGTEAFFGQGTRLTVV.

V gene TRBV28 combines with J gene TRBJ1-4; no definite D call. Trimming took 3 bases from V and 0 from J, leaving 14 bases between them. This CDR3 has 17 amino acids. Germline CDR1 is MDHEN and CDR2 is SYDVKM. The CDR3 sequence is CASSLKVYPATNEKLFF. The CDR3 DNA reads TGTGCCAGCAGTTTGAAGGTGTATCCCGCAACTAATGAAAAACTGTTTTTT. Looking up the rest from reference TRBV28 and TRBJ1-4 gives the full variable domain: DVKVTQSSRYLVKRTGEKVFLECVQDMDHENMFWYRQDPGLGLRLIYFSYDVKMKEKGDIPEGYSVSREKKERFSLILESASTNQTSMYLCASSLKVYPATNEKLFFGSGTQLSVL.

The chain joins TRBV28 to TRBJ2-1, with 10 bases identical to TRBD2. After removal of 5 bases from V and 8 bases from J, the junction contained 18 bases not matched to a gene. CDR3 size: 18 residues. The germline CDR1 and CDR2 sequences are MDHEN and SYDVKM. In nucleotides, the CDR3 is TGTGCCAGCAGTACCCGAGAAGGGAGCGGGAGGGCCAGGGATGAGCAGTTCTTC. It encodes CASSTREGSGRARDEQFF.

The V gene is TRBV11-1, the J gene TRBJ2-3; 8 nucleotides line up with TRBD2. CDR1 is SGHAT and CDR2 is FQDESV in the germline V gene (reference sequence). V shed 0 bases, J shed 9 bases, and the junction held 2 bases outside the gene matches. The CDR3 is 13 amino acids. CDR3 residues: CASSLAIAGTQYF. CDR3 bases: TGTGCCAGCAGCTTAGCGATAGCGGGAACGCAGTATTTT.